A single TCR beta chain is shown here with its context. This sample stems from a study of identical twins. The length of the CDR3 is 15 residues. Trimming left V 4 bases short and J 1 base short, with 15 bases between. Germline-derived CDR1 and CDR2 are SGDLS and YYNGEE. Each CDR3 protein is one row after TCRdb ran MiXCR on the 5' RACE reads. Of fewer than 250,000 distinct CDR3 sequences in the sample, roughly 15% were seen once. This sample was also put to use in a study of T cells expressing NK-cell markers. According to that study: Restriction of the sorted population to alpha-beta TCR T cells was achieved in several experiments with an anti-gamma-delta TCR antibody.

The rearrangement joins TRBV9 to TRBJ2-7, with D perhaps assigned TRBD1 or TRBD2 (5 bases each). This receptor was obtained from a young woman in good health. Sequencing used CD8+ T cells sorted from blood. In DNA, the CDR3 is TGTGCCAGCAGCAGCGTGTGGGACCATTCCTACGAGCAGTACTTC. Protein sequence: CASSSVWDHSYEQYF.